Reported below is one T cell receptor (beta chain). The CDR3 loop spans 16 amino acids. With 2 bases clipped from V and 2 bases from J, the junction kept 6 bases outside the gene matches. Germline lookup yields CDR1 SGHDT and CDR2 YYEEEE. In the source study's methods: Researchers report that nucleated cell counts were estimated from reference gene primer amplification. Profiling relied on immunoSEQ multiplex PCR, and the TCRdb table lists in-frame clones only, not all of them. The V and J calls and clone size come from that table; D and trimming were worked out from the DNA. The sample lists over 40,000 clones; about 89% were seen once. The data belong to a study of blood T cell repertoires in COVID-19. About the study: Acute-phase and convalescent COVID-19 samples originated in the United States, Italy and Spain. Sample material is recorded as cDNA or gDNA derived from T cells, B-cell-depleted T cells, or PBMCs.

Sequenced material: peripheral blood. The source is a man aged 65 to 85 with active COVID-19. The chain has TRBV5-6 and TRBJ2-2, with 7 bases aligning to TRBD1. The CDR3 region has the DNA TGTGCCAGCAGCTTAATCGGACAGGCCAACACCGGGGAGCTGTTTTTT. Amino acids: CASSLIGQANTGELFF.